The 10 T cell receptor beta chains below were found in one sample sequenced in a study of human T cells and chemical hapten exposure. The sample's time point: pre-sensitization, week 0. Treatment defined: therapeutic diphenylcyclopropenone sensitization with weekly scalp DPC. TCRdb used MiXCR to reprocess the RACE reads, holding one entry per CDR3 protein. The sample contains some 400,000 distinct CDR3 sequences, 5.1% of which appear only once. The sequences come from whole blood, collected in connection with sensitization to the hapten diphenylcyclopropenone (DPC). Receptors originate from a woman between 45 and 60 years old with alopecia areata. Some clones in this sample may be carry-over from other donors' samples.

In this sample, this clonotype turned up many times. V gene TRBV28 combines with J gene TRBJ2-3, with 8 bases that match TRBD2. The junction had 9 bases not matched to a gene; V was cut back by 1 base and J by 3 bases. The CDR3 loop spans 17 amino acids. Germline V gives CDR1 MDHEN, CDR2 SYDVKM. As DNA, the CDR3 is TGTGCCAGCAGTTTATTGGGGCTAGCGGGTACTACAGATACGCAGTATTTT. It specifies CASSLLGLAGTTDTQYF.

This clonotype has only a few counts. This chain uses TRBV7-6 with TRBJ1-1, with D unclear. This CDR3 has 15 amino acids. The germline CDR1 and CDR2 sequences are SGHVS and FNYEAQ. V was clipped by 1 base and J by 1 base, with 10 bases between them. CDR3 in amino acids: CASSLGSMTNTEAFF. DNA of the CDR3: TGTGCCAGCAGCTTAGGGTCCATGACGAACACTGAAGCTTTCTTT.

This chain uses TRBV12-3 or TRBV12-4 with TRBJ1-1; D ambiguous. CDR3 size: 13 residues. V was trimmed by 1 base and J by 8 bases, leaving 11 bases between them. In nucleotides, the CDR3 is TGTGCCAGCAGTTTAGGACCCGGGTCGGAAGCTTTCTTT. Translation gives CASSLGPGSEAFF.

There are many counts of this clonotype. This chain uses TRBV28 with TRBJ1-1, with a possible D match to TRBD1 (6 bases). CDR1 is MDHEN, CDR2 SYDVKM, per germline. The CDR3 consists of 14 residues. Trimming took 3 bases from V and 4 from J, leaving 12 bases between them. The CDR3 region is CASSLFRGGTEAFF. Written as DNA, the CDR3 is TGTGCCAGCAGTTTGTTCAGGGGAGGCACTGAAGCTTTCTTT. The variable domain in full, completed from reference TRBV28 and TRBJ1-1, reads DVKVTQSSRYLVKRTGEKVFLECVQDMDHENMFWYRQDPGLGLRLIYFSYDVKMKEKGDIPEGYSVSREKKERFSLILESASTNQTSMYLCASSLFRGGTEAFFGQGTRLTVV.

Turning to this clonotype: Relative to the germline gene, one junction end is altered; a read error may explain this. CDR3 region: CAGSLNGRAWETQYF. The DNA for the CDR3 is TGTGCCGGCAGTTTAAATGGGAGGGCTTGGGAGACCCAGTACTTC. V gene TRBV27 combines with J gene TRBJ2-5; 7 positions match TRBD2. The length of the CDR3 is 15 residues. The V gene's germline CDR1 is MNHEY and CDR2 SMNVEV (reference sequence).

This clonotype was picked up many times. The chain carries TRBV5-1 and TRBJ1-2, with unresolved D. The germline V and J ends were trimmed by 5 bases and 2 bases, with 10 bases remaining between them. CDR3 length equals 13 residues. Germline CDR1 and CDR2: SGHRS and YFSETQ. The CDR3 sequence is CASRLSRNYGYTF. For the CDR3, the DNA is TGCGCCAGCAGGCTGTCGCGGAACTATGGCTACACCTTC.

This clonotype has at least ten counts. In DNA form, the CDR3 reads TGTGCCAGCAGTTCATCCAAAAACATTCAGTACTTC. This codes for CASSSSKNIQYF. This chain links TRBV6-5 with TRBJ2-4; D is unresolved. Germline V gene sequence: CDR1 MNHEY, CDR2 SVGAGI. Trimming removed 4 bases at V and 2 bases at J, with 3 bases between. This CDR3 has 12 residues.

This clonotype was seen a few times. The chain is built from TRBV24-1 and TRBJ1-2, with D tentatively TRBD1 (5 bases). Germline V CDR1 and CDR2: KGHDR, SFDVKD. V was pared by 7 bases and J by 10 bases, with 21 bases between. The CDR3 totals 14 residues. In nucleotides, the CDR3 is TGTGCCACCAGGGAAACGGGACGGAGCGGCGTCTACACCTTC. Amino acids: CATRETGRSGVYTF.

The chain joins TRBV20-1 to TRBJ1-2; 7 bases agree with TRBD1. V lost 6 bases, J lost 4 bases, and 11 bases stayed unmatched. The CDR3 has 14 amino acids. Germline V gene data show CDR1 as DFQATT and CDR2 as SNEGSKA (reference sequence). CDR3 protein: CSARGTDSSYGYTF. CDR3 sequence (DNA): TGCAGTGCCCGGGGGACAGACTCTAGCTATGGCTACACCTTC.

V usage is TRBV7-2 and J usage is TRBJ1-5; D remains unclear. CDR1 and CDR2 (germline): SGHTA, FQGNSA. This CDR3 has 14 residues. Trimming pared 1 base from V and 5 bases from J, leaving 9 bases between. CDR3 in amino acids: CASSLGDVDQPQHF. Here the CDR3 DNA reads TGTGCCAGCAGCTTAGGGGATGTGGATCAGCCCCAGCATTTT.